The text below deals with one T cell receptor beta chain. Method: immunoSEQ multiplex PCR; TCRdb's copy keeps in-frame clones and lacks some. The profile shows 25,000 to 35,000 clones, 90% to 95% of them singletons. This record comes from a study of blood T cell repertoires in COVID-19. The CDR3 sequence is 16 residues long. V lost 6 bases and J 2 bases, leaving 20 bases between the germline ends. Germline V gene data show CDR1 as SQVTM and CDR2 as ANQGSEA. Sequencing was performed on peripheral blood. The TCR originated in a man between 50 and 59 years old with active COVID-19. The rearrangement links TRBV29-1 to TRBJ2-1; D is unclear. CDR3 loop: CSVRPQRRGAYNEQFF. CDR3 sequence (DNA): TGCAGCGTCCGCCCCCAGCGACGAGGAGCCTACAATGAGCAGTTCTTC.